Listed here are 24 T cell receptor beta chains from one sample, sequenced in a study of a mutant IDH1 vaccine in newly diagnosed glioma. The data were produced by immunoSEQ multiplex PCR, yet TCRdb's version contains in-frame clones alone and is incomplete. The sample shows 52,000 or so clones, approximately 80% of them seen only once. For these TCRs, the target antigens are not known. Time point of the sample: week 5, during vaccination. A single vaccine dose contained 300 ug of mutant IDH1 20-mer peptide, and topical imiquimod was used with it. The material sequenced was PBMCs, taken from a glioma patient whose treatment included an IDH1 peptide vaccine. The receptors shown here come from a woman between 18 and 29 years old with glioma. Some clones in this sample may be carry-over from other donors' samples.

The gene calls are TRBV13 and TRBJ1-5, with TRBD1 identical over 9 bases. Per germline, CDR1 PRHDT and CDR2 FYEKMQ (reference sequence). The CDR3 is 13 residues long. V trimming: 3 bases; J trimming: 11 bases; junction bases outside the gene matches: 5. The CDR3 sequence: CASSLGQGRAQHF. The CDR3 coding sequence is TGTGCCAGCAGCTTGGGACAGGGCCGAGCCCAGCATTTT.

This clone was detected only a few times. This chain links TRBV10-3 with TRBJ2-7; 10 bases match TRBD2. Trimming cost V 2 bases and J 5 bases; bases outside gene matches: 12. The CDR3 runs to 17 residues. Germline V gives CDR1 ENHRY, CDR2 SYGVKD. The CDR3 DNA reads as TGTGCCATCAGTGAGCCGACTCAAGCGGGAGGGCCCCACGAGCAGTACTTC. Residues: CAISEPTQAGGPHEQYF.

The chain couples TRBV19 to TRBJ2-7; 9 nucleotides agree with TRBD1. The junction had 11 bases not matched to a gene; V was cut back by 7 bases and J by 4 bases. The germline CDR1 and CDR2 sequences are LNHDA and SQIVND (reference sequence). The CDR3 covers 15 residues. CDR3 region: CASTPRTGVSYEQYF. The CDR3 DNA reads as TGTGCCAGTACCCCGAGGACAGGGGTGAGTTACGAGCAGTACTTC. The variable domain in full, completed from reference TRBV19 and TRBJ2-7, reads DGGITQSPKYLFRKEGQNVTLSCEQNLNHDAMYWYRQDPGQGLRLIYYSQIVNDFQKGDIAEGYSVSREKKESFPLTVTSAQKNPTAFYLCASTPRTGVSYEQYFGPGTRLTVT.

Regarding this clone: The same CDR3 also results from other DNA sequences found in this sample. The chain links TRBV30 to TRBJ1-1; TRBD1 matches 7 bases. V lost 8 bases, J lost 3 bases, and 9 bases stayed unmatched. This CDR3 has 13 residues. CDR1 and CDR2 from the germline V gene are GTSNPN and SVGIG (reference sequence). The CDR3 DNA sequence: TGTGCCGGACAGACAGGGAGGGACACTGAAGCTTTCTTT. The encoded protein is CAGQTGRDTEAFF.

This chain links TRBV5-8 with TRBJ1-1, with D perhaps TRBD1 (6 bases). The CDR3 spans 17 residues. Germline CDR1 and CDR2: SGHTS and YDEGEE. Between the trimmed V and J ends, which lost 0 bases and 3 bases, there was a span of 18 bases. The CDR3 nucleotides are TGTGCCAGCAGCTTGGAGGGTGGGGGGCTCGGGGACACTGAAGCTTTCTTT. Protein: CASSLEGGGLGDTEAFF.

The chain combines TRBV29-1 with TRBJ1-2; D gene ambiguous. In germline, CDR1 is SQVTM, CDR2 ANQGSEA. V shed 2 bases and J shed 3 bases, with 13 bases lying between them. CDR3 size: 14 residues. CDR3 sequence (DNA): TGCAGCGTTGAAATTTCGAGCTCACACTATGGCTACACCTTC. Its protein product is CSVEISSSHYGYTF.

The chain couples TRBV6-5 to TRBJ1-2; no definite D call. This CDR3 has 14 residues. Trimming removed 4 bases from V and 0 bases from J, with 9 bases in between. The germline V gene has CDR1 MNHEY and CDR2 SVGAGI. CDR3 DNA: TGTGCCAGCAGTTTGTCGGGTTCTAACTATGGCTACACCTTC. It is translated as CASSLSGSNYGYTF.

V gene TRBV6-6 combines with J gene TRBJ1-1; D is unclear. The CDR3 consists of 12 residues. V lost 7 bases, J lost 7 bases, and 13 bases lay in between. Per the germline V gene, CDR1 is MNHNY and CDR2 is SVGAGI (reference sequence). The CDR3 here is CASTPPQDEAFF. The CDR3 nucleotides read TGTGCCAGCACACCCCCCCAGGATGAAGCTTTCTTT.

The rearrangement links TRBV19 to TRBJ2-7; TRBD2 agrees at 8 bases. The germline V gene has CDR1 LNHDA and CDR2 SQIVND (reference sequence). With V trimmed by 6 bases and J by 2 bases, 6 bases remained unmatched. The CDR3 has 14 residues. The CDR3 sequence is CASSYSGAPYEQYF. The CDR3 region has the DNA TGTGCCAGTAGCTATAGCGGGGCCCCCTACGAGCAGTACTTC.

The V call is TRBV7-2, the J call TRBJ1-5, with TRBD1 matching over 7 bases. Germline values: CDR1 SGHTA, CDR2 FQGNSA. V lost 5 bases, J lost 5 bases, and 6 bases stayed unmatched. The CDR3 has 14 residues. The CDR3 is CASSPRQGDQPQHF. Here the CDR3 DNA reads TGTGCCAGCAGCCCAAGACAGGGTGATCAGCCCCAGCATTTT.

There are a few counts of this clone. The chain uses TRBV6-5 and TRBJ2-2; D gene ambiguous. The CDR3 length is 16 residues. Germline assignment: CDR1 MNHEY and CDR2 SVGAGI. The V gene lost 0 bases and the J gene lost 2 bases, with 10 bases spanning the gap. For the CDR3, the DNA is TGTGCCAGCAGTTACTCTGCGAAGACCAACACCGGGGAGCTGTTTTTT. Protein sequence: CASSYSAKTNTGELFF.

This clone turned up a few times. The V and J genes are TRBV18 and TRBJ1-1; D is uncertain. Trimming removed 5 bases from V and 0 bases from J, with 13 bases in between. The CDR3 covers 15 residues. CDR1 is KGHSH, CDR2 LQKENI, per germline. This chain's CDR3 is CASSSLPGVNTEAFF. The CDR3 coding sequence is TGTGCCAGCTCATCCCTGCCAGGCGTGAACACTGAAGCTTTCTTT. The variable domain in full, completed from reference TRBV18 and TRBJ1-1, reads NAGVMQNPRHLVRRRGQEARLRCSPMKGHSHVYWYRQLPEEGLKFMVYLQKENIIDESGMPKERFSAEFPKEGPSILRIQQVVRGDSAAYFCASSSLPGVNTEAFFGQGTRLTVV.

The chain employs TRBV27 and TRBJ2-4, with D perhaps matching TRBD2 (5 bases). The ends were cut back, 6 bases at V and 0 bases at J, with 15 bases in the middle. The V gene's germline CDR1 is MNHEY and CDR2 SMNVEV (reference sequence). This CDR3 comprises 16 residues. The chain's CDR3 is CASSPWEGLAKNIQYF. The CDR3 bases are TGTGCCAGCAGCCCGTGGGAAGGACTAGCCAAAAACATTCAGTACTTC.

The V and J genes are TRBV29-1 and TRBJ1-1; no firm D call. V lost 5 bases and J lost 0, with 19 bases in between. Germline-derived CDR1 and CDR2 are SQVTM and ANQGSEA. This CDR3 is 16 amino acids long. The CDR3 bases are TGCAGCGTTATTCCTTTTGAGACGGTACTGAACACTGAAGCTTTCTTT. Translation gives CSVIPFETVLNTEAFF.

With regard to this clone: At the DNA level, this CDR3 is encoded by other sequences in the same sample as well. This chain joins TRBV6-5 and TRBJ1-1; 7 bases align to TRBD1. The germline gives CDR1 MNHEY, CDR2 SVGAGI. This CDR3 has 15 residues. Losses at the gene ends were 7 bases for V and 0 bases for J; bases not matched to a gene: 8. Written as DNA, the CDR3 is TGTGCCAGCAACCCGCCAACAGGGGTGAACACTGAAGCTTTCTTT. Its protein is CASNPPTGVNTEAFF.

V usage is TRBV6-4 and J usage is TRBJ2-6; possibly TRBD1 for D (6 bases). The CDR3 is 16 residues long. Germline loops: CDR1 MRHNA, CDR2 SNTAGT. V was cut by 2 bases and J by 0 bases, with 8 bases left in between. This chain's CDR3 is CASSDLGGSGANVLTF. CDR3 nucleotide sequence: TGTGCCAGCAGTGACCTAGGGGGCTCTGGGGCCAACGTCCTGACTTTC.

This CDR3 reads CASSRDRGSETEAFF. The CDR3 DNA sequence: TGTGCCAGCAGCCGGGACAGGGGGAGTGAAACTGAAGCTTTCTTT. The chain is built from TRBV6-6 and TRBJ1-1; TRBD1 aligns across 11 bases. Germline V lookup: CDR1 MNHNY, CDR2 SVGAGI (reference sequence). The length of the CDR3 is 15 residues. V lost 6 bases to trimming and J lost 5 bases; unmatched junction nucleotides: 8.

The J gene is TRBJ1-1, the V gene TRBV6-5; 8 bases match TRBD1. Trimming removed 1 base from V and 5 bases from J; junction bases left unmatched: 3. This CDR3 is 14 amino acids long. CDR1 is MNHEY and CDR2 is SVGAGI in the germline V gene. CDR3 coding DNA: TGTGCCAGCAGTTACTTACGGACAGGGACTGAAGCTTTCTTT. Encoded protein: CASSYLRTGTEAFF.

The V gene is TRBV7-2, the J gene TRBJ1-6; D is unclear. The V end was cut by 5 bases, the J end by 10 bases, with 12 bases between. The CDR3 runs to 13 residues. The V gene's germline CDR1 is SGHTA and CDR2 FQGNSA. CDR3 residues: CASSREGKSPLHF. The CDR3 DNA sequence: TGTGCCAGCAGCCGAGAGGGAAAATCACCCCTCCACTTT.

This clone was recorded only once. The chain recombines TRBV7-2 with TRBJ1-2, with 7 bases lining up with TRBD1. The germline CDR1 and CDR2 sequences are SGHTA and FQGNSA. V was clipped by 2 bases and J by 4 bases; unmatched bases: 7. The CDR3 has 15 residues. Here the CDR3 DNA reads TGTGCCAGCAGCTTAATGTCGACAGGGACCTATGGCTACACCTTC. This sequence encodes CASSLMSTGTYGYTF.

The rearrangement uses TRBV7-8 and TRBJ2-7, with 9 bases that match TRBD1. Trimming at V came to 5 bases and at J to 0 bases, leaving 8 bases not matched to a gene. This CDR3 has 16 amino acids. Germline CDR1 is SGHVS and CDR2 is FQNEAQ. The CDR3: CASSKPGTGFSYEQYF. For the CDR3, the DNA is TGTGCCAGCAGCAAGCCCGGGACAGGGTTCTCCTACGAGCAGTACTTC.

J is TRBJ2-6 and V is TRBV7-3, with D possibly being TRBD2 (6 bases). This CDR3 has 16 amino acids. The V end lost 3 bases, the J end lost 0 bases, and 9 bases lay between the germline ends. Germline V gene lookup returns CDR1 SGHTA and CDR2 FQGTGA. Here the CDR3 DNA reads TGTGCCAGCAGCTTCCCCGGGGGCTCTGGGGCCAACGTCCTGACTTTC. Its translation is CASSFPGGSGANVLTF.

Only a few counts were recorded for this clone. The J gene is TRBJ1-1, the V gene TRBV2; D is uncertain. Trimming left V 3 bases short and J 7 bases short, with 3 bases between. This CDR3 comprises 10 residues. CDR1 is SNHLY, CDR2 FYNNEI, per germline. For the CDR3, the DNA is TGTGCCAGCAGTGAGGGTGAAGCTTTCTTT. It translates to CASSEGEAFF.

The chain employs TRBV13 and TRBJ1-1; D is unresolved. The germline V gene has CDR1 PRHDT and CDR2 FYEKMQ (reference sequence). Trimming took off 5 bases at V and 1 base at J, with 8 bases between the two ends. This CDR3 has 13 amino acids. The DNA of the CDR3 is TGTGCCAGCAGCCCCGGGAGGAACACTGAAGCTTTCTTT. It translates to CASSPGRNTEAFF. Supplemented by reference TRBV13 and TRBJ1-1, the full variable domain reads AAGVIQSPRHLIKEKRETATLKCYPIPRHDTVYWYQQGPGQDPQFLISFYEKMQSDKGSIPDRFSAQQFSDYHSELNMSSLELGDSALYFCASSPGRNTEAFFGQGTRLTVV.